The 6 T cell receptor beta chains below come from one sample, sequenced in a study of Graves' ophthalmopathy and Graves' hyperthyroidism. Amplification targeted the TCR beta CDR3 regions, with RNA transcripts as the source material. The first-round RT-PCR employed HTBI primers together with the Qiagen OneStep RT-PCR kit. A multiplex PCR was then performed as the second round. Each CDR3 protein gets one entry after TCRdb re-called the multiplex PCR reads with MiXCR. The sample holds approximately 460,000 distinct CDR3 sequences, roughly 14% seen once. The sequenced material came from blood. These receptors were taken from a woman in her twenties or thirties with Graves' ophthalmopathy.

Turning to this clonotype: A read error is possible here, since a much larger clone lies one base away. The rearrangement uses TRBV27 and TRBJ2-5; perhaps D is TRBD1 or TRBD2 (6 bases each). The V gene's germline CDR1 is MNHEY and CDR2 SMNVEV (reference sequence). The CDR3 totals 13 residues. For the CDR3, the DNA is TGTGCCAGCTCGGGACGGGGGCAAGAGACCAAGTACTTC. Residues: CASSGRGQETKYF.

The genes are TRBV4-1 and TRBJ2-3, with D maybe TRBD1 (6 bases). V was trimmed by 4 bases and J by 2 bases, leaving 13 bases between them. In germline, CDR1 is MGHRA, CDR2 YSYEKL. The CDR3 contains 15 residues. The CDR3 loop is CASSLLQGNTDTQYF. The CDR3, as DNA: TGCGCCAGCAGCCTCTTACAGGGAAACACAGATACGCAGTATTTT.

This clonotype has at least ten counts. This sequence joins TRBV19 and TRBJ1-5; the D gene is possibly TRBD1 (5 bases). Germline CDR1 is LNHDA and CDR2 is SQIVND (reference sequence). Trimming removed 5 bases at V and 7 bases at J, with 12 bases between. CDR3 length: 13 residues. The CDR3 protein is CASSGAGSQPQHF. The DNA for the CDR3 is TGTGCCAGTAGTGGGGCGGGGAGCCAGCCCCAGCATTTT.

This clonotype was detected ten times or more. The V gene is TRBV15, the J gene TRBJ1-1; 8 bases are a match to TRBD1. This CDR3 contains 13 residues. Per the germline V gene, CDR1 is LNHNV and CDR2 is YYDKDF (reference sequence). V lost 5 bases and J lost 9; bases outside the gene matches: 8. The CDR3 DNA is TGTGCCACCAGCGGTAGCGACAGGGGAAAAGCTTTCTTT. Its protein product is CATSGSDRGKAFF.

This clonotype was seen ten or more times. V gene TRBV5-1 combines with J gene TRBJ1-1, with 9 bases that match TRBD1. The CDR3 spans 15 residues. The germline V gene encodes CDR1 SGHRS and CDR2 YFSETQ. After removal of 4 bases from V and 4 bases from J, the junction contained 8 bases not matched to a gene. CDR3 DNA sequence: TGCGCCAGCAGCCCTTGGACAGGGGAGGGCACTGAAGCTTTCTTT. This encodes CASSPWTGEGTEAFF.

At least ten counts were recorded for this clonotype. The chain is built from TRBV30 and TRBJ1-2, with a tentative D call TRBD1 (5 bases). Germline V CDR1 and CDR2: GTSNPN, SVGIG (reference sequence). This CDR3 is built from 10 residues. Trimming took off 6 bases at V and 5 bases at J, with 7 bases between the two ends. The CDR3 sequence is CACRVYGYTF. CDR3 DNA sequence: TGTGCCTGCAGGGTTTATGGCTACACCTTC. Variable domain in full (rest from reference TRBV30 and TRBJ1-2): SQTIHQWPATLVQPVGSPLSLECTVEGTSNPNLYWYRQAAGRGLQLLFYSVGIGQISSEVPQNLSASRPQDRQFILSSKKLLLSDSGFYLCACRVYGYTFGSGTRLTVV.